This entry lists 31 T cell receptor beta chains sequenced from one sample in a study of T cells in Graves' hyperthyroidism and ophthalmopathy. Amplified TCR beta CDR3 regions derived from RNA transcripts. The HTBI primer set drove a first-round RT-PCR of the TCR CDR3. Each CDR3 protein gets one entry after TCRdb re-called the multiplex PCR reads with MiXCR. The sample contains 400,000 to 550,000 distinct CDR3 sequences, 13% to 15% of which appear only once. Material for sequencing was blood. All receptors come from a woman aged 18-29 years with Graves' hyperthyroidism.

In this sample, this clonotype turned up a few times. The CDR3 protein is CASSSSEVGQGAMDLHF. Here the CDR3 DNA reads TGTGCCAGTAGTAGTTCGGAAGTGGGACAGGGGGCCATGGACCTCCACTTT. The chain carries TRBV19 and TRBJ1-6; 12 bases are a match to TRBD1. Germline trimming cut 4 bases from V and 15 bases from J; bases unmatched to any gene: 16. Germline V CDR1 and CDR2: LNHDA, SQIVND (reference sequence). The CDR3 consists of 17 residues.

This chain joins TRBV20-1 and TRBJ1-3; TRBD1 might be the D (6 bases). The CDR3 spans 13 residues. Germline values: CDR1 DFQATT, CDR2 SNEGSKA (reference sequence). Trimming pared 1 base from V and 7 bases from J, leaving 11 bases between. CDR3 in DNA: TGCAGTGCTAGAGGGGGGGCTTCCAACACCATATATTTT. It encodes CSARGGASNTIYF.

This clonotype was counted a few times. The rearrangement links TRBV19 to TRBJ2-1, with 11 positions matching TRBD2. The CDR3 runs to 15 residues. Unmatched junction bases numbered 8, after V lost 7 bases and J lost 6 bases. Germline CDR1 LNHDA, CDR2 SQIVND (reference sequence). The CDR3 protein is CASTLLAGEFNEQFF. The CDR3 DNA sequence: TGTGCCAGTACCCTACTAGCGGGAGAATTCAATGAGCAGTTCTTC.

The sample holds many counts of this clonotype. J is TRBJ1-1 and V is TRBV6-1, with 7 bases lining up with TRBD1. V lost 5 bases, J lost 10 bases, and 7 bases stayed unmatched. The germline V gene encodes CDR1 MNHNS and CDR2 SASEGT. This CDR3 is built from 12 residues. CDR3 DNA sequence: TGTGCCAGCAGTAACAACAGGGGAAGAGCTTTCTTT. It translates to CASSNNRGRAFF.

There are many counts of this clonotype. The V gene is TRBV13, the J gene TRBJ2-3, with a tentative D call TRBD2 (6 bases). V lost 2 bases, J lost 4 bases, and 16 bases lay in between. Germline V gene data show CDR1 as PRHDT and CDR2 as FYEKMQ (reference sequence). The length of the CDR3 is 16 residues. The CDR3 DNA is TGTGCCAGCAGCTTATCGGCGGGAATTTCAGCAGATACGCAGTATTTT. Its protein product is CASSLSAGISADTQYF. The variable domain in full, completed from reference TRBV13 and TRBJ2-3, reads AAGVIQSPRHLIKEKRETATLKCYPIPRHDTVYWYQQGPGQDPQFLISFYEKMQSDKGSIPDRFSAQQFSDYHSELNMSSLELGDSALYFCASSLSAGISADTQYFGPGTRLTVL.

The chain employs TRBV20-1 and TRBJ2-7; D not resolved. Germline-derived CDR1 and CDR2 are DFQATT and SNEGSKA (reference sequence). The CDR3 consists of 12 residues. V gave up 4 bases and J gave up 7 bases, with 14 bases separating them. The DNA for the CDR3 is TGCAGTGCTAAAATGATGATTCAGGAGCAGTACGTC. It specifies CSAKMMIQEQYV.

A note on this clonotype: Since a much larger clone is just one base distant, this may be a read error. The chain couples TRBV10-3 to TRBJ2-7, with 7 bases fitting TRBD2. This CDR3 has 13 amino acids. The ends lost 6 bases at V and 1 base at J; junction bases unmatched: 3. Germline loops: CDR1 ENHRY, CDR2 SYGVKD. The CDR3 coding sequence is TGTGCCATCAGGGGGGGGGATTCCTACGAGCAGTACGTC. It translates to CAIRGGDSYEQYV.

There are many counts of this clonotype. The chain couples TRBV30 to TRBJ1-1; a possible D gene is TRBD1 (5 bases). CDR1 and CDR2 (germline): GTSNPN, SVGIG (reference sequence). The CDR3 contains 12 residues. V dropped 0 bases and J dropped 12 bases, with 14 bases sitting between them. As DNA, the CDR3 is TGTGCCTGGAGTGTGTCACAGGAGATACCTTTCTTT. Protein: CAWSVSQEIPFF.

This chain uses TRBV12-3 or TRBV12-4 with TRBJ2-1; 8 nucleotides line up with TRBD1. The trim removed 5 bases at V and 16 bases at J, leaving 10 bases unmatched. The CDR3 runs 12 residues. This chain's CDR3 is CASSPRTGLSFF. The CDR3 DNA sequence: TGTGCCAGCAGTCCCCGGACAGGGCTATCATTCTTC.

For the CDR3, the DNA is TGTGCCAGTAGTATGATCGGAGCGGGGGGTGGGCAGTTCTTC. Translating gives CASSMIGAGGGQFF. The rearrangement joins TRBV19 to TRBJ2-1; TRBD2 aligns across 9 bases. The CDR3 contains 14 residues. CDR1 is LNHDA, CDR2 SQIVND, per germline (reference sequence). V lost 3 bases, J lost 12 bases, and 9 bases stayed unmatched.

The sample holds many counts of this clonotype. The chain joins TRBV2 to TRBJ2-7; D gene ambiguous. Deletions cut 4 bases from V and 2 bases from J, with 12 bases between. The CDR3 sequence is 14 residues long. Germline assignment: CDR1 SNHLY and CDR2 FYNNEI. Here the CDR3 reads CASSGAQEPYEQYF. The CDR3 bases are TGTGCCAGCAGTGGGGCGCAGGAGCCCTACGAGCAGTACTTC.

This clonotype was counted many times. This sequence joins TRBV27 and TRBJ2-1; D might be TRBD1 or TRBD2, each matching 6 bases. CDR3 length: 13 residues. V shed 5 bases and J shed 7 bases, with 12 bases lying between them. Germline V gene sequence: CDR1 MNHEY, CDR2 SMNVEV (reference sequence). In DNA, the CDR3 is TGTGCCAGCAGTAACCAGGGGAGGAATGAGCAGTTCTTC. It specifies CASSNQGRNEQFF.

This clonotype was recorded at least ten times. This chain links TRBV12-5 with TRBJ1-2, with a tentative D call TRBD1 (5 bases). V lost 6 bases and J 2 bases, leaving 16 bases between the germline ends. The CDR3 has 15 amino acids. Germline-derived CDR1 and CDR2 are LGHNT and FRNRAP. The CDR3 spells CASGIGAGRNYGYTF. The CDR3 DNA sequence: TGTGCTAGTGGAATCGGGGCAGGGAGGAACTATGGCTACACCTTC.

In this sample, this clonotype turned up many times. The chain combines TRBV7-2 with TRBJ2-2; D uncertain. CDR3 size: 14 residues. The V and J ends lost 3 bases and 1 base respectively, with 6 bases between them. Germline-derived CDR1 and CDR2 are SGHTA and FQGNSA. The CDR3 bases are TGTGCCAGCAGCTTTTCTCAGAACACCGGGGAGCTGTTTTTT. This gives the protein CASSFSQNTGELFF.

This clonotype was detected only once. The chain recombines TRBV6-1 with TRBJ2-1, with TRBD2 matching over 15 bases. The CDR3 covers 15 residues. Germline lookup yields CDR1 MNHNS and CDR2 SASEGT. V lost 7 bases and J lost 7; bases outside the gene matches: 5. CDR3 coding DNA: TGTGCCAGCAAGCCCGGGACTAGCGGGAGGAATGAGCAGTTCTTC. It encodes CASKPGTSGRNEQFF.

The chain recombines TRBV2 with TRBJ1-1, with 7 bases that match TRBD1. The CDR3 consists of 18 residues. Trimming took 7 bases from V and 4 from J; bases not matched to a gene: 21. CDR1 and CDR2 (germline): SNHLY, FYNNEI. CDR3 sequence: CASILPRQGILIRTEAFF. For the CDR3, the DNA is TGTGCCAGCATCTTGCCAAGACAGGGTATTTTGATTCGCACTGAAGCTTTCTTT.

This clonotype was seen at least ten times. CDR3: CASSESGAQETQYF. Here the CDR3 DNA reads TGTGCCAGCAGTGAATCGGGGGCACAAGAGACCCAGTACTTC. V gene TRBV6-1 combines with J gene TRBJ2-5, with D perhaps assigned TRBD1 or TRBD2 (6 bases each). The CDR3 has 14 residues. Germline assignment: CDR1 MNHNS and CDR2 SASEGT. V dropped 2 bases and J dropped 2 bases, with 9 bases sitting between them.

This clonotype was recorded many times. This chain uses TRBV11-2 with TRBJ2-7; 10 bases map to TRBD2. The CDR3 is made up of 15 amino acids. The germline V gene has CDR1 SGHAT and CDR2 FQNNGV. With V trimmed by 4 bases and J by 4 bases, 7 bases remained unmatched. This chain's CDR3 is CASSSSSGRVYEQYF. The CDR3 coding sequence is TGTGCCAGCAGCTCGTCCAGCGGGAGGGTTTACGAGCAGTACTTC.

In this sample, this clonotype turned up a few times. A much larger clone differs by one base, so this may be a read error. The genes are TRBV19 and TRBJ2-7; a possible D gene is TRBD2 (5 bases). Trimming shortened V by 3 bases and J by 2 bases, and 11 bases separated the two germline ends. The CDR3 is made up of 14 amino acids. Germline values: CDR1 LNHDA, CDR2 SQIVND (reference sequence). This CDR3 reads CASSIEGGPYEQYF. CDR3 nucleotide sequence: TGTGCCAGTAGTATTGAGGGTGGCCCCTACGAGCAGTACTTC.

This clonotype was counted ten times or more. This chain connects TRBV12-3 or TRBV12-4 to TRBJ1-4; D might be TRBD1 (5 bases). The germline V and J ends were trimmed by 3 bases and 2 bases, with 10 bases remaining between them. The CDR3 extends over 15 amino acids. In nucleotides, the CDR3 is TGTGCCAGCAGTTTGATCGGGGGTACTAATGAAAAACTGTTTTTT. Translation gives CASSLIGGTNEKLFF.

The chain carries TRBV12-3 or TRBV12-4 and TRBJ2-1; 7 bases line up with TRBD2. The CDR3 spans 14 residues. Losses at the gene ends were 6 bases for V and 6 bases for J; bases not matched to a gene: 8. CDR3 sequence reads: CASSQGLGTNEQFF. As DNA, the CDR3 is TGTGCCAGCAGCCAAGGACTAGGCACCAATGAGCAGTTCTTC.

The chain carries TRBV11-2 and TRBJ2-1, with 7 bases fitting TRBD1. Germline CDR1 reads SGHAT; CDR2 reads FQNNGV. The CDR3 is 13 amino acids. Trimming removed 5 bases from V and 6 bases from J; junction bases left unmatched: 4. Here the CDR3 reads CASSQGVVNEQFF. Here the CDR3 DNA reads TGTGCCAGCAGCCAGGGGGTAGTCAATGAGCAGTTCTTC. Full variable domain (rest looked up from reference TRBV11-2 and TRBJ2-1): EAGVAQSPRYKIIEKRQSVAFWCNPISGHATLYWYQQILGQGPKLLIQFQNNGVVDDSQLPKDRFSAERLKGVDSTLKIQPAKLEDSAVYLCASSQGVVNEQFFGPGTRLTVL.

There are a few counts of this clonotype. This sequence joins TRBV27 and TRBJ1-6, with D uncertain. Per the germline V gene, CDR1 is MNHEY and CDR2 is SMNVEV (reference sequence). V lost 6 bases and J lost 7, with 10 bases in between. This CDR3 has 13 amino acids. CDR3 nucleotide sequence: TGTGCCAGCAGGTCAGAGAGAAATTCACCCCTCCACTTT. Its translation: CASRSERNSPLHF.

This clonotype was counted between two and nine times. The rearrangement joins TRBV24-1 to TRBJ2-1, with 9 bases that match TRBD2. The CDR3 covers 16 residues. The germline V gene has CDR1 KGHDR and CDR2 SFDVKD. V dropped 4 bases and J dropped 5; count of bases not matched to a gene: 8. CDR3 DNA: TGTGCCACCAGTGAGCATAGCGGGAGTTGGGACAATGAGCAGTTCTTC. This translates into CATSEHSGSWDNEQFF.

The table lists this clonotype with a few counts. V gene TRBV6-2 or TRBV6-3 combines with J gene TRBJ2-5, with 13 bases that match TRBD2. CDR1 is MNHEY and CDR2 is SVGEGT in the germline V gene. The junction had 2 bases not matched to a gene; V was cut back by 1 base and J by 3 bases. This CDR3 is built from 16 residues. The CDR3 is CASSYLLAGGEETQYF. Written as DNA, the CDR3 is TGTGCCAGCAGTTACTTACTAGCGGGGGGGGAAGAGACCCAGTACTTC.

This clonotype has only a few counts. It is unclear where the CDR3 begins or ends on the DNA, so no DNA is shown, and the CDR3 is as TCRdb lists it. The rearrangement uses TRBV6-1 and TRBJ2-3; the table's D call TRBD2 went unverified against the DNA. The CDR3 is 15 amino acids in total, end residues counted. Germline CDR1 reads MNHNS; CDR2 reads SASEGT. CDR3 sequence reads: CASKVLERAADTQYF.

This clonotype appeared a few times. The chain links TRBV11-3 to TRBJ2-5; D might be TRBD1 (6 bases). CDR3 length: 15 residues. Trimming left V 5 bases short and J 4 bases short, with 17 bases between. CDR1 and CDR2 from the germline V gene are SGHNT and YENEEA. Here the CDR3 DNA reads TGTGCCAGCAGCACCTTTGTTTGGGGGCCAGAGACCCAGTACTTC. As protein: CASSTFVWGPETQYF.

The chain employs TRBV19 and TRBJ1-3; no reliable D call. Trimming removed 5 bases from V and 2 bases from J, with 16 bases in between. The CDR3 has 16 amino acids. Germline-derived CDR1 and CDR2 are LNHDA and SQIVND (reference sequence). The CDR3 nucleotides read TGTGCCAGTAGTGATGGACGGCCCCAAGCTGGAAACACCATATATTTT. Protein sequence: CASSDGRPQAGNTIYF.

This clonotype was detected many times. This chain joins TRBV6-1 and TRBJ2-1, with 9 bases identical to TRBD2. This CDR3 region has 13 residues. V was pared by 6 bases and J by 3 bases, with 0 bases of the junction left unmatched. Germline V gene lookup returns CDR1 MNHNS and CDR2 SASEGT. The CDR3 DNA is TGTGCCAGCAGGCGGGAGGGCTACAATGAGCAGTTCTTC. Protein: CASRREGYNEQFF.

This clonotype was recorded many times. The chain joins TRBV5-1 to TRBJ2-7, with TRBD2 matching 15 bases. This CDR3 is built from 16 residues. Germline CDR1 reads SGHRS; CDR2 reads YFSETQ. V gave up 3 bases and J gave up 7 bases; unmatched junction bases: 8. Here the CDR3 reads CASSSRTSGRAGEQYF. The CDR3, as DNA: TGCGCCAGCAGCTCTCGGACTAGCGGGAGGGCCGGAGAGCAGTACTTC.

As for this clonotype: A single base separates this from a much larger clone, so it may be a read error. The chain recombines TRBV5-1 with TRBJ2-1; possible D gene TRBD2, 6 bases. The J call may be wrong; the DNA end is better matched by TRBJ2-7. This CDR3 is built from 15 residues. The germline V gene has CDR1 SGHRS and CDR2 YFSETQ. The CDR3 DNA is TGCGCCAGCAGCTTGGGCGGGATTTCCTACAATGAGCAGTACTTC. As protein: CASSLGGISYNEQYF.